Listed below are T cell receptor beta chains from one sample, sequenced in a study of human T cells and chemical hapten exposure. TCRdb ran MiXCR on the RACE reads and lists one entry per CDR3 protein. The table has 380,000 or so distinct CDR3 sequences, approximately 5.1% seen once. The sequencing used whole blood, collected in connection with sensitization to the hapten diphenylcyclopropenone (DPC). The source of these receptors is a woman aged 45-60 years with alopecia areata. Some clones in this sample may be carry-over from other donors' samples. The conserved cysteine and the conserved F or W are not part of the CDR3 here. Each record gives: J gene, V gene, clone size, CDR3 length, CDR3 protein. Expanded clones are given a class, and other clones once, few, many or no size at all.

TRBJ2-7 | TRBV30 | many | 13 | AWAPPGRPSYEQY
TRBJ1-1 | TRBV29-1 | many | 11 | SVVKHMNTEAF
TRBJ1-1 | TRBV7-2 | many | 12 | ASSPMLVDTEAF
TRBJ2-5 | TRBV7-2 | few | 13 | ASSFPGRGQETQY
TRBJ2-1 | TRBV6-5 | many | 13 | ASSLTSGGAYEQF
TRBJ2-3 | TRBV9 | few | 16 | ASSVEARQGTGTDTQY
TRBJ2-1 | TRBV7-8 | few | 11 | ASSLTSSNEQF
TRBJ2-2 | TRBV28 | many | 11 | ASSLSAGGELF
TRBJ2-7 | TRBV9 | . | 13 | ASSVDGTGNDEQY
TRBJ2-1 | TRBV27 | many | 15 | ASSDPSSGRLRNEQF
TRBJ2-1 | TRBV5-1 | many | 12 | ASSLGQGNNEQF
TRBJ1-2 | TRBV12-3/TRBV12-4 | many | 10 | ASSPGPKSDT
TRBJ1-4 | TRBV4-3 | many | 14 | ASSQDRSRAGEKLF
TRBJ2-3 | TRBV18 | . | 11 | AANRDDTDTQY
TRBJ2-1 | TRBV7-2 | many | 12 | ASKRGGSYNEQF